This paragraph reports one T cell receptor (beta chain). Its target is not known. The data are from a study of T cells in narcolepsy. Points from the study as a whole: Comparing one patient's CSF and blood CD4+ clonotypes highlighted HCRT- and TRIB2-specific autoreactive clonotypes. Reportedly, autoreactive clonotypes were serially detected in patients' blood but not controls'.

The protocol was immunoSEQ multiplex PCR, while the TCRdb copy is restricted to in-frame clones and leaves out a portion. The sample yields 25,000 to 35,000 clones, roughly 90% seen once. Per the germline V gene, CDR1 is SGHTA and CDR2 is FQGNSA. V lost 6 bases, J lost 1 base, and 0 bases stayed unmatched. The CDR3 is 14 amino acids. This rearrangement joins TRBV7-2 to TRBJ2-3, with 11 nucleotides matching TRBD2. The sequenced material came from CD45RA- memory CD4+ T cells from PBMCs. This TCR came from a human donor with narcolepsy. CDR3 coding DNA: TGTGCCAGCAGACTAGCGGGGGGCACAGATACGCAGTATTTT. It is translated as CASRLAGGTDTQYF.